This paragraph covers one T cell receptor beta chain sequence. As yet, its antigen is unknown. The sample is drawn from a study of OX40 agonist ivuxolimab in advanced cancers. Broader study findings: Expanded peripheral T cell antigen specificity was not determined.

This CDR3 is 17 amino acids long. V lost 2 bases, J lost 1 base, and 21 bases lay in between. CDR1 is SQVTM and CDR2 is ANQGSEA in the germline V gene. The protocol was immunoSEQ multiplex PCR, while the TCRdb copy is restricted to in-frame clones and leaves out a portion. The sample yields about 15,000 clones, nearly 95% seen once. The TCR comes from an adult with an advanced solid tumor such as melanoma, head and neck, liver or kidney cancer. The chain combines TRBV29-1 with TRBJ2-7; the D gene is possibly TRBD2 (6 bases). The starting material was CD4+ or CD8+ T cells sorted from blood, obtained in a trial of the OX40 agonist ivuxolimab. Written as DNA, the CDR3 is TGCAGCGTTGAACGCGCCACCCCCGGGACTCCTTCCTACGAGCAGTACTTC. Amino acids: CSVERATPGTPSYEQYF.